Presented here are 31 T cell receptor beta chains from one specimen sequenced in a study of blood T cell repertoires in COVID-19. Profiled with immunoSEQ multiplex PCR; TCRdb holds only in-frame clones, not every one. The sample has 300,000 to 350,000 clones, about nine tenths seen once. Sequenced: peripheral blood. The receptor source for this set is a man aged 18 to 30 with active or convalescent COVID-19.

The rearrangement uses TRBV5-6 and TRBJ1-1; D unclear. Trimming removed 2 bases from V and 3 bases from J, with 11 bases in between. CDR1 is SGHDT and CDR2 is YYEEEE in the germline V gene. The CDR3 runs to 14 residues. CDR3 protein: CASSFAAVHTEAFF. CDR3 coding DNA: TGTGCCAGCAGCTTCGCGGCGGTTCACACTGAAGCTTTCTTT.

This clone was observed a few times. The rearrangement joins TRBV2 to TRBJ1-6; D gene uncertain. The CDR3 has 14 amino acids. Trimming took off 4 bases at V and 7 bases at J, with 11 bases between the two ends. Germline V gene data show CDR1 as SNHLY and CDR2 as FYNNEI. CDR3 sequence (DNA): TGTGCCAGCAGTGGTCATTTCCCCAATTCACCCCTCCACTTT. Protein product: CASSGHFPNSPLHF.

This chain joins TRBV19 and TRBJ2-3; 8 positions agree with TRBD2. With 7 bases clipped from V and 4 bases from J, the junction kept 10 bases outside the gene matches. Germline lookup yields CDR1 LNHDA and CDR2 SQIVND (reference sequence). This CDR3 is 15 amino acids long. CDR3 bases: TGTGCCAGTAAGACCCGGGGGGGCTCGCCAGATACGCAGTATTTT. The encoded protein is CASKTRGGSPDTQYF.

The chain has TRBV27 and TRBJ1-2; maybe TRBD1 (5 bases). The CDR3 has 16 amino acids. Trimming pared 2 bases from V and 4 bases from J, leaving 17 bases between. Per germline, CDR1 MNHEY and CDR2 SMNVEV (reference sequence). The CDR3 loop is CASSLSGATKGYGYTF. CDR3 DNA sequence: TGTGCCAGCAGTTTAAGTGGGGCCACTAAAGGCTATGGCTACACCTTC.

V gene TRBV18 combines with J gene TRBJ1-4; tentatively, D is TRBD1 (6 bases). CDR1 and CDR2 (germline): KGHSH, LQKENI. This CDR3 region has 15 residues. V was clipped by 1 base and J by 5 bases, with 11 bases between them. The CDR3 bases are TGTGCCAGCTCACCACAAGGACAGAGAAATGAAAAACTGTTTTTT. Its translation is CASSPQGQRNEKLFF. The full variable domain, rest sourced from reference TRBV18 and TRBJ1-4, is NAGVMQNPRHLVRRRGQEARLRCSPMKGHSHVYWYRQLPEEGLKFMVYLQKENIIDESGMPKERFSAEFPKEGPSILRIQQVVRGDSAAYFCASSPQGQRNEKLFFGSGTQLSVL.

The CDR3 loop is CASSLELAGVWETQYF. CDR3 bases: TGTGCCAGCAGTTTGGAGCTAGCGGGAGTTTGGGAGACCCAGTACTTC. The chain links TRBV28 to TRBJ2-5, with 10 bases that match TRBD2. The V segment lost 3 bases and the J segment 5 bases; nucleotides outside the gene matches: 9. The length of the CDR3 is 16 residues. CDR1 is MDHEN, CDR2 SYDVKM, per germline.

This chain connects TRBV2 to TRBJ1-1; tentative D call: TRBD1 (6 bases). The CDR3 length is 14 residues. V was trimmed by 9 bases and J by 0 bases, leaving 14 bases between them. The germline gives CDR1 SNHLY, CDR2 FYNNEI. In DNA form, the CDR3 reads TGTGCCAGTTTGATTACAGGGTTGAACACTGAAGCTTTCTTT. Translating it yields CASLITGLNTEAFF.

This clone was seen just once. The J gene is TRBJ1-5, the V gene TRBV7-9; 7 bases are a match to TRBD1. Germline CDR1 SEHNR, CDR2 FQNEAQ (reference sequence). This CDR3 spans 18 amino acids. V was clipped by 1 base and J by 0 bases; unmatched bases: 9. CDR3 region: CASSLGPPTGYSNQPQHF. The CDR3 DNA follows: TGTGCCAGCAGCTTAGGTCCGCCGACAGGGTATAGCAATCAGCCCCAGCATTTT. The whole variable domain, remainder taken from reference TRBV7-9 and TRBJ1-5, is DTGVSQNPRHKITKRGQNVTFRCDPISEHNRLYWYRQTLGQGPEFLTYFQNEAQLEKSRLLSDRFSAERPKGSFSTLEIQRTEQGDSAMYLCASSLGPPTGYSNQPQHFGDGTRLSIL.

This clone has more than one count but fewer than ten. The rearrangement uses TRBV4-1 and TRBJ2-7; the D gene is possibly TRBD1 (6 bases). Trimming stripped 1 base from V and 4 bases from J, with 14 bases between. CDR3 size: 15 residues. In germline, CDR1 is MGHRA, CDR2 YSYEKL. The CDR3 here is CASSQGWQGRYEQYF. As DNA, the CDR3 is TGCGCCAGCAGCCAAGGCTGGCAGGGGCGGTACGAGCAGTACTTC.

CDR3 amino acids: CASLGGRAPIRVQTYF. Written as DNA, the CDR3 is TGTGCCAGCCTTGGCGGGAGGGCACCGATACGTGTCCAAACGTACTTC. The V call is TRBV2, the J call TRBJ2-7; 9 nucleotides agree with TRBD2. Trimming cost V 8 bases and J 12 bases; bases outside gene matches: 23. The V gene's germline CDR1 is SNHLY and CDR2 FYNNEI. This CDR3 has 16 residues.

V usage is TRBV4-1 and J usage is TRBJ1-4; 11 nucleotides match TRBD1. The CDR3 extends over 17 amino acids. Germline V CDR1 and CDR2: MGHRA, YSYEKL. V lost 1 base, J lost 3 bases, and 4 bases stayed unmatched. The CDR3 DNA sequence: TGCGCCAGCAGCCAAGTTGGACAGGGGGCGGCTAATGAAAAACTGTTTTTT. The encoded protein is CASSQVGQGAANEKLFF.

This chain uses TRBV5-5 with TRBJ2-5, with a tentative D call TRBD2 (6 bases). CDR3 length: 15 amino acids. The germline CDR1 and CDR2 sequences are SGHKS and YYEKEE (reference sequence). V was cut by 1 base and J by 4 bases, with 14 bases left in between. CDR3 region: CASSLNSRGGETQYF. In nucleotides, the CDR3 is TGTGCCAGCAGCTTGAATAGTCGGGGAGGAGAGACCCAGTACTTC.

V usage is TRBV3-1 (or the pseudogene TRBV3-2) and J usage is TRBJ1-4; D gene uncertain. Germline V gene data show CDR1 as LGHDT and CDR2 as YNNKEL (reference sequence). The V end was cut by 4 bases, the J end by 8 bases, with 11 bases between. The CDR3 has 13 residues. CDR3 region: CASSPLREEKLFF. CDR3 bases: TGTGCCAGCAGCCCCTTAAGGGAGGAAAAACTGTTTTTT.

The J gene is TRBJ2-7, the V gene TRBV10-1; 12 bases agree with TRBD1. Germline V CDR1 and CDR2: WNHNN, SYGVQD (reference sequence). This CDR3 region has 13 residues. Trimming at V came to 8 bases and at J to 7 bases, leaving 6 bases not matched to a gene. DNA of the CDR3: TGCGCCAGCGCGGGACAGGGGGCAGGGGAGCAGTACTTC. Translated: CASAGQGAGEQYF.

The rearrangement links TRBV3-1 (or the pseudogene TRBV3-2) to TRBJ2-3, with 8 bases matching TRBD2. Germline loops: CDR1 LGHDT, CDR2 YNNKEL (reference sequence). There are 14 residues in the CDR3. The ends lost 3 bases at V and 8 bases at J; junction bases unmatched: 7. The CDR3 coding sequence is TGTGCCAGCAGCCAGTTAAAGCGGGAGACTACGCAGTATTTT. It yields the protein CASSQLKRETTQYF.

This chain uses TRBV14 with TRBJ2-5; no clear D. Germline V gene sequence: CDR1 SGHDN, CDR2 FVKESK. Trimming left V 5 bases short and J 5 bases short, with 9 bases between. The CDR3 length is 12 residues. This chain's CDR3 is CASSINRETQYF. The CDR3 region has the DNA TGTGCCAGCAGCATAAATCGGGAGACCCAGTACTTC.

This chain uses TRBV6-5 with TRBJ1-2, with a possible D match to TRBD1 (5 bases). The CDR3 is 14 amino acids. Germline values: CDR1 MNHEY, CDR2 SVGAGI. The V end was cut by 8 bases, the J end by 2 bases, with 15 bases between. The DNA of the CDR3 is TGTGCCAGCGGCCGAGACAGACAAAACTATGGCTACACCTTC. As protein: CASGRDRQNYGYTF.

V gene TRBV6-5 combines with J gene TRBJ1-3; D ambiguous. V shed 5 bases and J shed 9 bases, with 14 bases lying between them. The CDR3 contains 13 residues. CDR1 and CDR2 from the germline V gene are MNHEY and SVGAGI. Here the CDR3 DNA reads TGTGCCAGCAGTACGATTCACGGAGGCACCATATATTTT. It yields the protein CASSTIHGGTIYF.

The chain carries TRBV10-3 and TRBJ2-1, with D unclear. With 6 bases removed from V and 3 bases from J, the gap between germline ends came to 15 bases. The CDR3 is made up of 15 amino acids. In germline, CDR1 is ENHRY, CDR2 SYGVKD. CDR3 coding DNA: TGTGCCATCAGGGGTAGCATACCGGACTACAATGAGCAGTTCTTC. Translation gives CAIRGSIPDYNEQFF.

This clone showed up just a few times. The chain carries TRBV18 and TRBJ2-7, with 10 bases lining up with TRBD1. CDR1 and CDR2 (germline): KGHSH, LQKENI. The CDR3 length is 16 residues. J was trimmed by 7 bases and V by 4 bases; bases with no gene match: 13. For the CDR3, the DNA is TGTGCCAGCTCACTGGCCCCGGGACAGGGGACAGAAGAGCAGTACTTC. Translating gives CASSLAPGQGTEEQYF. Using reference TRBV18 and TRBJ2-7 for the parts outside the CDR3, the full variable domain is NAGVMQNPRHLVRRRGQEARLRCSPMKGHSHVYWYRQLPEEGLKFMVYLQKENIIDESGMPKERFSAEFPKEGPSILRIQQVVRGDSAAYFCASSLAPGQGTEEQYFGPGTRLTVT.

The chain recombines TRBV27 with TRBJ1-1; no reliable D call. Germline CDR1 is MNHEY and CDR2 is SMNVEV (reference sequence). The CDR3 is 16 residues long. The ends were cut back, 1 base at V and 4 bases at J, with 16 bases in the middle. CDR3 in DNA: TGTGCCAGCAGTTTATTATCGGCGGAACCAAGCACTGAAGCTTTCTTT. Its protein product is CASSLLSAEPSTEAFF.

V is TRBV2 and J is TRBJ2-3, with TRBD2 as a possible D gene (6 bases). This CDR3 spans 13 amino acids. The germline CDR1 and CDR2 sequences are SNHLY and FYNNEI. V lost 7 bases to trimming and J lost 2 bases, with 10 bases between them. The CDR3: CASIAAATDTQYF. The CDR3 DNA reads as TGTGCCAGCATAGCGGCCGCCACAGATACGCAGTATTTT.

The chain uses TRBV15 and TRBJ1-5; D may be TRBD1 (5 bases). Germline V gene sequence: CDR1 LNHNV, CDR2 YYDKDF (reference sequence). The CDR3 length is 15 residues. V was pared by 0 bases and J by 2 bases, with 8 bases between. CDR3 coding DNA: TGTGCCACCAGCAGAGATATAGGGGGCAATCAGCCCCAGCATTTT. This encodes CATSRDIGGNQPQHF.

The CDR3 is CASSLVRPQETQYF. The CDR3 nucleotides read TGTGCCAGCAGCTTGGTTCGTCCCCAAGAGACCCAGTACTTC. The chain employs TRBV5-8 and TRBJ2-5; the D is unclear. The CDR3 runs to 14 residues. Germline lookup yields CDR1 SGHTS and CDR2 YDEGEE. Trimming removed 0 bases from V and 1 base from J, with 7 bases in between.

This clone was picked up one time. The genes are TRBV5-1 and TRBJ2-1; 8 positions agree with TRBD2. V was clipped by 9 bases and J by 4 bases; unmatched bases: 12. The germline CDR1 and CDR2 sequences are SGHRS and YFSETQ. The CDR3 loop spans 15 amino acids. The DNA of the CDR3 is TGCGCCACCACCCCACGGGGGGGGGATTACAATGAGCAGTTCTTC. Its translation is CATTPRGGDYNEQFF. Full variable domain (rest looked up from reference TRBV5-1 and TRBJ2-1): KAGVTQTPRYLIKTRGQQVTLSCSPISGHRSVSWYQQTPGQGLQFLFEYFSETQRNKGNFPGRFSGRQFSNSRSEMNVSTLELGDSALYLCATTPRGGDYNEQFFGPGTRLTVL.

V usage is TRBV2 and J usage is TRBJ2-6; D not certain. Trimming took off 3 bases at V and 0 bases at J, with 15 bases between the two ends. CDR1 is SNHLY and CDR2 is FYNNEI in the germline V gene. This CDR3 is 18 amino acids long. CDR3 region: CASSDFPLVRSGANVLTF. CDR3 bases: TGTGCCAGCAGTGATTTCCCACTTGTGCGCTCTGGGGCCAACGTCCTGACTTTC.

This clone was counted a single time. The CDR3 spells CASTTGHPNSGNTIYF. CDR3 DNA sequence: TGTGCCAGCACTACGGGACACCCAAACTCTGGAAACACCATATATTTT. J is TRBJ1-3 and V is TRBV27; TRBD1 is a possible D gene (6 bases). The CDR3 loop spans 16 amino acids. The V end lost 7 bases, the J end lost 0 bases, and 16 bases lay between the germline ends. CDR1 MNHEY and CDR2 SMNVEV come from the germline V gene (reference sequence).

The rearrangement joins TRBV27 to TRBJ1-5, with 8 bases that match TRBD1. With 5 bases clipped from V and 5 bases from J, the junction kept 14 bases outside the gene matches. The CDR3 has 17 residues. Germline-derived CDR1 and CDR2 are MNHEY and SMNVEV (reference sequence). The CDR3 loop is CASSPGQGRLGDQPQHF. The CDR3 coding sequence is TGTGCCAGCAGTCCTGGACAGGGTCGCCTTGGGGATCAGCCCCAGCATTTT.

The V and J genes are TRBV7-9 and TRBJ1-2, with D possibly TRBD1 on 5 matching bases. Germline V CDR1 and CDR2: SEHNR, FQNEAQ (reference sequence). With 6 bases removed from V and 7 bases from J, the gap between germline ends came to 12 bases. The CDR3 is 12 residues long. CDR3 in amino acids: CASSQRGGGYTF. The CDR3 DNA reads as TGTGCCAGCAGTCAAAGGGGTGGTGGCTACACCTTC.

The chain carries TRBV5-1 and TRBJ1-1; no reliable D call. CDR1 and CDR2 (germline): SGHRS, YFSETQ. V was pared by 1 base and J by 0 bases, with 13 bases between. The CDR3 sequence is 16 residues long. The CDR3 DNA follows: TGCGCCAGCAGCTTGTACAGTTATAACATGAACACTGAAGCTTTCTTT. Its protein is CASSLYSYNMNTEAFF.

The genes are TRBV2 and TRBJ1-5; D possibly corresponds to TRBD1 (5 bases). Germline V gene lookup returns CDR1 SNHLY and CDR2 FYNNEI. V lost 5 bases, J lost 0 bases, and 17 bases lay in between. The CDR3 has 17 amino acids. This chain's CDR3 is CASSPMGSGVSNQPQHF. CDR3 nucleotide sequence: TGTGCCAGCAGTCCAATGGGGTCGGGGGTTAGCAATCAGCCCCAGCATTTT. The complete variable domain, with remaining parts taken from reference TRBV2 and TRBJ1-5, reads EPEVTQTPSHQVTQMGQEVILRCVPISNHLYFYWYRQILGQKVEFLVSFYNNEISEKSEIFDDQFSVERPDGSNFTLKIRSTKLEDSAMYFCASSPMGSGVSNQPQHFGDGTRLSIL.